This TCR beta chain was recorded in a study of cytomegalovirus exposure and HLA in healthy donors (dated by TCRdb to about 2017). Turning to the overall study: An earlier analysis of several hundred of the donors reported about 280 Gb of sequence data and 117 million unique TCR beta sequences obtained from around 180 million T cells. About 320 gigabases of sequencing data and tens of millions of unique TCR sequences were included in an early release covering 550 to 650 HLA-typed donors. Of the roughly 400 genotyped donors, 81% fell in the genetic ancestry cluster associated with self-reported Caucasian donors. The study was designed to test whether signatures of past pathogen exposure could be identified by cataloging public T cell receptors. Using immunosequencing, the study profiled T cell repertoires from 666 subjects and related those repertoires to cytomegalovirus serostatus. A separate validation cohort of approximately 120 different subjects was used in addition to the approximately 670-subject first cohort. To predict cytomegalovirus infection status, the study brought together high-throughput TCR immunosequencing, statistical association of individual TCRs with disease status, and machine learning. In a later analysis, previously published TCR beta repertoires from 666 donors were re-analyzed and high-resolution HLA genotyping was added so that TCR occurrence patterns could be studied. In the later analysis, no new phenotypic data were used to find candidate immune exposures; instead, reliance was placed on TCR beta sequences and their occurrence across donors. In an earlier analysis of a few hundred of the donors, high-throughput TCR beta sequencing was used to judge whether each TCR beta V gene segment behaved as functional or pseudogenic. Donor age, sex, ethnicity and CMV serostatus were compiled alongside the repertoire data. A later genetic analysis took genome-wide SNP genotypes for about 65% of the roughly 670 donors and used that subset as a discovery cohort. All discovery cohort repertoires had been generated using a single sequencing platform. Class I and class II HLA loci were covered by the typing at four-digit resolution. Typing coverage varied by locus: about 620-630 donors for A, B, C, DRB1 and DQB1; roughly 500 for DQA1; nearly 610 for DPA1; under 490 for DPB1. Because of strong linkage in the cohort, five DR-DQ haplotypes were treated as single units for association and clustering. On average, roughly 200,000 unique TCR beta nucleotide sequences were sequenced per donor among 300 to 500 genotyped donors of the cohort, with roughly a sixth of those sequences being non-productive.

Broader findings and caveats from the paper: This cohort had only TCR beta chains sequenced, and the lack of alpha or paired-chain data limited which features could be detected. When HLA alleles, especially DR and DQ, strongly co-occurred, TCR associations were difficult to assign to individual alleles. A few of the identified cytomegalovirus-associated TCR beta chains were confirmed in vitro to be specific for cytomegalovirus antigens. In the study, 150 to 200 TCR beta chains were listed as associated with cytomegalovirus. In a later analysis, several top co-occurrence clusters were reported to appear linked to parvovirus B19, influenza, CMV and Epstein-Barr virus. V-gene and J-gene trimming of TCR beta chains was associated with a missense DCLRE1C variant in a later genetic analysis, and the association was replicated in an independent cohort. A later analysis found that most CMV-associated TCR beta chains appeared HLA-restricted, with HLA associations seemingly driven largely by CMV exposure. The authors suggested that the approach could potentially be generalized to other disease states and immunological phenotypes. Over 15 rarely observed V segments, including chromosome 9 orphons, were excluded from the earlier analysis of several hundred of the donors because counts were too low. In a later analysis, HLA-associated TCR beta chains were found to be more clonally expanded and to have lower generation probabilities than equally common non-associated chains. A later analysis found that TCR association rates varied across HLA loci, with DRB1 alleles showing the most associated TCRs and HLA-C alleles the fewest. A further reported finding was that TCR beta sequences accurately predicted the HLA-A and HLA-B alleles for most subjects in the first cohort. Compared with the 666-donor mean, donors in an Asian-associated ancestry cluster had fewer N-insertions in productive TCRs, according to a later genetic analysis. The classifier was reported to diagnose cytomegalovirus status with high specificity and sensitivity in both the original cohort and the validation cohort. Because HLA typing was missing for some donors at each locus, association tests included only the typed subset. A cluster of highly shared sequence variants was judged likely to represent a technical artifact of the sequencing pipeline. Sequencing depth was assumed to be roughly uniform across donors in the presence/absence analyses, though that assumption may not hold. While some public TCRs were present in many individuals, most TCR sequences turned up only very rarely across donors. Some IMGT-functional V segments, including TRBV6-2 and TRBV6-3, could not be told apart with the 87-base-pair reads, so those segments were excluded. In an earlier analysis of more than 500 of the donors, most TCR beta V segments appeared in productive rearrangements about 90% or about 30% of the time, broadly matching IMGT annotations. A later analysis associated 15,000 or so TCR beta sequences with specific HLA alleles at a false discovery rate of 0.05. CMV serostatus was the only immune exposure information available for the cohort. Correlated functional status among segregating V segments might be attributable to linkage disequilibrium, but an unknown experimental factor could not be ruled out.

Comment on this clone: The specificity of this receptor is unknown. No much larger clone is present one base from it, and per-base qualities are unavailable.

Inclusive of the bounding cysteine and phenylalanine, the CDR3 is 17 residues long. Only the CDR3 part of the read is kept: 51 bases, read in frame from the first base. V sheds 5 bases and J sheds 0 bases, leaving 20 bases between their ends. The germline V gene (reference sequence) provides CDR1 SEHNR and CDR2 FQNEAQ. In total, more than 500 healthy bone marrow donors made up the cohort. At the time of sampling, all cohort members were nominally healthy, though unrecorded immune exposures were likely present. The donor was CMV seronegative and belonged to the group of around 400 seronegative cohort members. A peripheral blood sample was provided by each donor, and peripheral blood mononuclear cells were used for TCR beta sequencing. The Qiagen DNeasy Blood Extraction Kit was used to extract genomic DNA from the blood cell samples. Receptors were amplified or captured by the immunoSEQ multiplex PCR assay. A mixture of 60 forward primers for TCR Vbeta segments and 13 reverse primers for TCR Jbeta segments was used in the multiplex PCR. The CDR3 region of rearranged TCR beta genes was amplified from genomic DNA with a multiplex PCR assay. The amplified TCR beta libraries were sequenced on the Illumina HiSeq System as 87-base-pair reads. Processing in the source paper ran as follows. A later analysis counted about 80 million unique TCR beta chains across the 700 or so repertoires, and roughly 9.9 million of these chains were shared by at least two donors. Raw reads were error-corrected and collapsed into unique sequences with a nearest-neighbor algorithm that merged closely related sequences to remove PCR and sequencing errors. To assign V, D and J gene segments, CDR3 sequences were aligned to IMGT reference sequences. For a sequence to be retained, a match of at least six nucleotides to both a V gene segment and a J gene segment was required. A rearrangement counted as productive if the CDR3 had no stop codons and remained in frame with V and J, and every other rearrangement counted as non-productive. Following IMGT convention, CDR3 was defined as the stretch from the second conserved V-encoded cysteine to the conserved J-encoded phenylalanine. The earlier analysis of more than 450 of the donors excluded sequences that lacked an unambiguous match to a single V gene segment. An earlier analysis of fewer than 650 of the donors classified V segments as functional when productive rearrangements were above 56.7% and as segregating when the standard deviation between donors was above 5%. To diagnose cytomegalovirus status from the catalog of TCR beta chain sequences, a statistical classification framework was built. In a later analysis, TCR nucleotide sequences were compared against IMGT/GENE-DB human TR gene sequences so that V and J genes could be assigned. A later analysis assigned CDR3 sequences and most-parsimonious VDJ recombination scenarios with the TCRdist pipeline. In a later analysis, each TCR beta chain was defined by its CDR3 amino acid sequence together with its V-gene family, and reads without a unique V-gene family were excluded. To address suspected cross-contamination and a sequencing artifact, a later analysis removed 450 to 700 highly shared, low-generation-probability nucleotide sequences. In a later analysis, a clonal expansion index was calculated for each public chain from normalized within-repertoire ranks of inferred template counts. A later analysis computed generation probabilities with a VDJ recombination model fitted to out-of-frame rearrangements, and checked the results against IGoR. In a later analysis, hypergeometric tests were used to score TCR-TCR, TCR-HLA and TCR-CMV co-occurrence, with a repertoire-size bias correction applied to TCR pairs. False discovery rates were estimated in a later analysis by permuting HLA or CMV assignments 20 times. In a later analysis, co-occurring TCRs were grouped using DBSCAN, with TCRdist sequence similarity added in when clustering inside HLA-allele-positive subsets. Repertoires with fewer than 30,000 or more than 120,000 public chains, plus five repertoires with anomalous nucleotide sharing, were excluded from co-occurrence clustering. Held by TCRdb, this immuneACCESS table contains in-frame sequences only and omits some clones. Under half of the omission traces to an unresolved V gene where checked; the cause of the rest is unknown. The V and J calls and clone size are taken from that table; D and trimming were inferred from the DNA. Within this sample are about 160,000 clones, with roughly 88% of them counted one time only. The ten largest clones add up to 1.2% of the sample.

Sequenced input: PBMCs. The chain employs TRBV7-9 and TRBJ2-7, and TRBD2 may be the D gene, going by 6 matching bases. The source of this sequence is a boy aged 2-15 years in good health and CMV-seronegative. In nucleotide form, the sequence is TGTGCCAGCAGCCCGTCCCAGGCGGGGCATAGCTCCTACGAGCAGTACTTC. Protein translation: CASSPSQAGHSSYEQYF.